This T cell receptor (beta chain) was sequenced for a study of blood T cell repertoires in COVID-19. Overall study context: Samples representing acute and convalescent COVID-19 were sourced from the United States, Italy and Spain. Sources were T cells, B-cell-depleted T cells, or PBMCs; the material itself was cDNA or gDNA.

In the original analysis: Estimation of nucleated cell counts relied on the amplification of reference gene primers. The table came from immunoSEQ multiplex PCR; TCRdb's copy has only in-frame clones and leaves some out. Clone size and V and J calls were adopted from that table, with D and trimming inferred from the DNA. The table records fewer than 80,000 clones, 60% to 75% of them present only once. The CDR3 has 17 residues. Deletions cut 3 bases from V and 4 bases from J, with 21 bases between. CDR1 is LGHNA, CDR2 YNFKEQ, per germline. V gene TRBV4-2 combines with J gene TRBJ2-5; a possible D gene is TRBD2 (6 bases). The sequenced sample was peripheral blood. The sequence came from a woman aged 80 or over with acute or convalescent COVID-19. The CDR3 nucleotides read TGTGCCAGCAGCCAGGATCGAGTTCGCGGGGTAGGAGAGACCCAGTACTTC. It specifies CASSQDRVRGVGETQYF.